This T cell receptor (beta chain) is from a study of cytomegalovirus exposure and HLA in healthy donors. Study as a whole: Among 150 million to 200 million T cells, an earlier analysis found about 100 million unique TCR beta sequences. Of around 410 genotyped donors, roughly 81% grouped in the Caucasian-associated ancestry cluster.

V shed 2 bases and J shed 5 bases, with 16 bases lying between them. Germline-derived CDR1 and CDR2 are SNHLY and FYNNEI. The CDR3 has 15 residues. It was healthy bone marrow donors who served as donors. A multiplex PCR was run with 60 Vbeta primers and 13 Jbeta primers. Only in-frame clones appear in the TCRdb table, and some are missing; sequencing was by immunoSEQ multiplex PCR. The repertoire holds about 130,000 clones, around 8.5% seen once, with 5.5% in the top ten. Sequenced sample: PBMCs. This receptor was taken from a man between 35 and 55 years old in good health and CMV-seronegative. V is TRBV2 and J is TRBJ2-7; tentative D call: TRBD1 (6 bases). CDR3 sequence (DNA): TGTGCCAGCAGTGAAAGGGTTACAGGGTCCCACGAGCAGTACTTC. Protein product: CASSERVTGSHEQYF.